These 25 T cell receptor beta chains originate from one sample sequenced in a study of cytomegalovirus exposure and HLA in healthy donors. PCR involved 60 Vbeta and 13 Jbeta primers. Generated by immunoSEQ multiplex PCR, the TCRdb table keeps only in-frame clones and is missing some. The table lists under 150,000 clones, 80% to 85% of them singletons. Sequencing input: PBMCs. These receptors came from a man between 18 and 29 years old in good health and CMV-seronegative.

The CDR3 coding sequence is TGTGCCAGCAGCTTGGCGGGAGCTGCCGTATCCGCTTTCTTT. Its translation: CASSLAGAAVSAFF. This chain links TRBV5-6 with TRBJ1-1, with unresolved D. The CDR3 length is 14 residues. The V end was cut by 0 bases, the J end by 11 bases, with 17 bases between. CDR1 is SGHDT, CDR2 YYEEEE, per germline.

The chain recombines TRBV5-6 with TRBJ1-2; 8 bases agree with TRBD1. Germline V lookup: CDR1 SGHDT, CDR2 YYEEEE. The CDR3 contains 18 residues. V shed 4 bases, J shed 4 bases, and the junction held 18 bases outside the gene matches. The CDR3 reads CASSPRGRGPVGIYGYTF. In DNA, the CDR3 is TGTGCCAGCAGCCCCCGAGGCAGGGGGCCGGTCGGTATCTATGGCTACACCTTC.

The chain joins TRBV5-6 to TRBJ1-2; possibly TRBD1 for D (6 bases). Germline CDR1 is SGHDT and CDR2 is YYEEEE. The CDR3 is made up of 17 amino acids. V lost 6 bases to trimming and J lost 3 bases, with 24 bases between them. Here the CDR3 reads CASTRLLNDRRDYGYTF. CDR3 DNA sequence: TGTGCCAGCACCCGACTTCTTAACGACAGGAGAGACTATGGCTACACCTTC.

This chain links TRBV11-2 with TRBJ1-1; possibly TRBD1 for D (5 bases). CDR3 length equals 15 residues. The germline V gene encodes CDR1 SGHAT and CDR2 FQNNGV. V lost 4 bases to trimming and J lost 1 base, with 13 bases between them. The CDR3 sequence: CASSYLPGGNTEAFF. CDR3 nucleotide sequence: TGTGCCAGCAGCTATCTGCCCGGGGGGAACACTGAAGCTTTCTTT.

The rearrangement joins TRBV30 to TRBJ1-2, with TRBD1 matching over 8 bases. CDR3 length equals 14 residues. The germline CDR1 and CDR2 sequences are GTSNPN and SVGIG (reference sequence). V was pared by 4 bases and J by 0 bases, with 4 bases of the junction left unmatched. The CDR3 DNA reads as TGTGCCTGGAACAGGGGGGGTCCTAACTATGGCTACACCTTC. This translates into CAWNRGGPNYGYTF.

CDR3 sequence reads: CASSNRGTYNEQFF. The CDR3 region has the DNA TGTGCCAGCAGCAACCGGGGTACCTACAATGAGCAGTTCTTC. The rearrangement links TRBV6-5 to TRBJ2-1, with TRBD2 as a possible D gene (5 bases). Looked up from germline, CDR1 is MNHEY and CDR2 is SVGAGI. The CDR3 runs to 14 residues. The ends were cut back, 6 bases at V and 2 bases at J, with 11 bases in the middle.

The chain links TRBV27 to TRBJ2-1; 9 nucleotides align to TRBD1. With V trimmed by 4 bases and J by 7 bases, 5 bases remained unmatched. This CDR3 has 14 residues. Germline loops: CDR1 MNHEY, CDR2 SMNVEV (reference sequence). This chain's CDR3 is CASSSGQGWNEQFF. For the CDR3, the DNA is TGTGCCAGCAGTTCCGGACAGGGGTGGAATGAGCAGTTCTTC.

The genes are TRBV5-5 and TRBJ2-1; TRBD1 matches 8 bases. The V gene end was trimmed by 2 bases and the J gene end by 9 bases; junction bases not matched to a gene: 10. The CDR3 has 15 amino acids. The germline gives CDR1 SGHKS, CDR2 YYEKEE (reference sequence). The CDR3 nucleotides are TGTGCCAGCAGCTTTCGTGGGACAGGACCCCTTGAGCAGTTCTTC. This encodes CASSFRGTGPLEQFF.

This rearrangement joins TRBV5-1 to TRBJ1-2, with a weak D call TRBD1 (5 bases). CDR1 is SGHRS, CDR2 YFSETQ, per germline. The CDR3 has 16 amino acids. The V and J ends lost 6 bases and 5 bases respectively, with 23 bases between them. CDR3 region: CASNEGGADALYGYTF. CDR3 bases: TGCGCCAGCAACGAAGGAGGGGCAGACGCTCTATATGGCTACACCTTC.

The rearrangement links TRBV4-3 to TRBJ2-1; D unresolved. Trimming stripped 3 bases from V and 0 bases from J, with 9 bases between. Germline CDR1 LGHNA, CDR2 YSLEER. This CDR3 has 15 amino acids. DNA for the CDR3: TGCGCCAGCAGCCATTCGGAGCGCTCCTACAATGAGCAGTTCTTC. Protein sequence: CASSHSERSYNEQFF.

This sequence joins TRBV5-1 and TRBJ1-2; 9 bases map to TRBD1. V trimming: 5 bases; J trimming: 8 bases; junction bases outside the gene matches: 13. Germline V gene data show CDR1 as SGHRS and CDR2 as YFSETQ. The CDR3 consists of 15 residues. CDR3 loop: CASRADRGSLAGYTF. DNA of the CDR3: TGCGCCAGCAGGGCCGACAGGGGGAGCTTAGCAGGCTACACCTTC.

This chain links TRBV29-1 with TRBJ1-2, with a weak D call TRBD1 (5 bases). Deletions cut 2 bases from V and 8 bases from J, with 15 bases between. CDR1 is SQVTM and CDR2 is ANQGSEA in the germline V gene. This CDR3 contains 13 residues. CDR3 protein: CSVESSSGVGYTF. CDR3 in DNA: TGCAGCGTTGAATCTTCCTCGGGGGTGGGCTACACCTTC.

The gene calls are TRBV7-2 and TRBJ2-2; D remains ambiguous. The germline CDR1 and CDR2 sequences are SGHTA and FQGNSA. The CDR3 covers 15 residues. Trimming cost V 5 bases and J 7 bases, with 17 bases left between them. CDR3 residues: CASSVVSIEIGELFF. The CDR3 nucleotides read TGTGCCAGCAGCGTAGTGTCTATCGAGATCGGGGAGCTGTTTTTT.

This chain joins TRBV19 and TRBJ2-1; maybe TRBD2 (6 bases). CDR3 size: 15 residues. CDR1 LNHDA and CDR2 SQIVND come from the germline V gene (reference sequence). Trimming pared 3 bases from V and 7 bases from J, leaving 16 bases between. The CDR3 coding sequence is TGTGCCAGTAGTATCGGCGGGGTGGGTGTTAATGAGCAGTTCTTC. Amino acids: CASSIGGVGVNEQFF.

The CDR3 protein is CASSYHPDTIYGYTF. The CDR3 DNA reads TGTGCCAGCAGCTACCACCCAGACACCATCTATGGCTACACCTTC. The chain couples TRBV7-9 to TRBJ1-2; D not certain. The germline CDR1 and CDR2 sequences are SEHNR and FQNEAQ (reference sequence). V was pared by 4 bases and J by 4 bases, with 16 bases between. The CDR3 is made up of 15 amino acids.

The chain recombines TRBV9 with TRBJ2-5; 9 bases fit TRBD1. Germline lookup yields CDR1 SGDLS and CDR2 YYNGEE. The CDR3 covers 17 residues. After removal of 4 bases from V and 4 bases from J, the junction contained 14 bases not matched to a gene. As DNA, the CDR3 is TGTGCCAGCAGCCTTCTTGGGACAGGGCAAATTGGAGAGACCCAGTACTTC. Translation gives CASSLLGTGQIGETQYF.

The J gene is TRBJ2-2, the V gene TRBV5-1; perhaps TRBD2 as D (6 bases). Germline V gene data show CDR1 as SGHRS and CDR2 as YFSETQ. The CDR3 runs 15 residues. V lost 0 bases, J lost 6 bases, and 12 bases lay in between. CDR3 DNA sequence: TGCGCCAGCAGCTTGGAGGTAGGGGAGGCCGGGGAGCTGTTTTTT. As protein: CASSLEVGEAGELFF. The entire variable domain, with the rest obtained from reference TRBV5-1 and TRBJ2-2, is as follows: KAGVTQTPRYLIKTRGQQVTLSCSPISGHRSVSWYQQTPGQGLQFLFEYFSETQRNKGNFPGRFSGRQFSNSRSEMNVSTLELGDSALYLCASSLEVGEAGELFFGEGSRLTVL.

The chain recombines TRBV7-6 with TRBJ2-7, with TRBD1 identical over 10 bases. Germline lookup yields CDR1 SGHVS and CDR2 FNYEAQ. The CDR3 is 16 residues long. Trimming removed 2 bases from V and 1 base from J; junction bases left unmatched: 5. The CDR3, as DNA: TGTGCCAGCAGCTTAATAGGGGACAGGGGTTCCTACGAGCAGTACTTC. Amino acids: CASSLIGDRGSYEQYF. The full variable domain, rest sourced from reference TRBV7-6 and TRBJ2-7, is GAGVSQSPRYKVTKRGQDVALRCDPISGHVSLYWYRQALGQGPEFLTYFNYEAQQDKSGLPNDRFSAERPEGSISTLTIQRTEQRDSAMYRCASSLIGDRGSYEQYFGPGTRLTVT.

The chain uses TRBV19 and TRBJ2-6, with 7 bases aligning to TRBD1. Trimming took 9 bases from V and 1 from J; bases not matched to a gene: 15. The CDR3 length is 18 residues. The germline gives CDR1 LNHDA, CDR2 SQIVND (reference sequence). CDR3 nucleotides: TGTGCCAGCTCCAAGACGACAGGGTTGGGGTCTGGGGCCAACGTCCTGACTTTC. It encodes CASSKTTGLGSGANVLTF.

The rearrangement joins TRBV5-6 to TRBJ2-7, with 10 bases identical to TRBD1. Trimming took 3 bases from V and 3 from J; bases not matched to a gene: 3. The CDR3 is 14 amino acids. CDR1 SGHDT and CDR2 YYEEEE come from the germline V gene. The CDR3, as DNA: TGTGCCAGCAGCTGGGGGACAGGGGACTACGAGCAGTACTTC. Protein: CASSWGTGDYEQYF.

The V gene is TRBV30, the J gene TRBJ1-2; unclear D gene. The CDR3 has 13 amino acids. Trimming shortened V by 4 bases and J by 4 bases, and 13 bases separated the two germline ends. Germline loops: CDR1 GTSNPN, CDR2 SVGIG (reference sequence). CDR3 in amino acids: CAWTQPLPYGYTF. DNA for the CDR3: TGTGCCTGGACACAGCCGCTACCCTATGGCTACACCTTC.

About this clone itself: One end of the junction is discordant with germline, which a read error may explain. V usage is TRBV29-1 and J usage is TRBJ2-6, with TRBD1 matching 10 bases. CDR3 length: 13 residues. Germline V gene data show CDR1 as SQVTM and CDR2 as ANQGSEA. CDR3 DNA: TGCAGCGTTTCCCCCGGGACAGGGGCCTCCTTCGTTTTC. Its protein is CSVSPGTGASFVF.

The chain has TRBV30 and TRBJ1-1, with a weak D call TRBD1 (6 bases). Germline CDR1 reads GTSNPN; CDR2 reads SVGIG (reference sequence). The CDR3 is 16 amino acids. V gave up 1 base and J gave up 2 bases, with 17 bases separating them. CDR3 amino acids: CAWSAQSGHRNTEAFF. The CDR3 DNA reads TGTGCCTGGAGTGCCCAATCGGGACACCGAAACACTGAAGCTTTCTTT.

V gene TRBV19 combines with J gene TRBJ1-3; D gene ambiguous. The germline V gene encodes CDR1 LNHDA and CDR2 SQIVND (reference sequence). V lost 5 bases and J 4 bases, leaving 12 bases between the germline ends. CDR3 length: 14 amino acids. CDR3 nucleotide sequence: TGTGCCAGTAGTGGTTTATGGCCAGGAAACACCATATATTTT. Translated, it gives CASSGLWPGNTIYF.

This rearrangement joins TRBV4-1 to TRBJ1-2, with D unresolved. Germline V lookup: CDR1 MGHRA, CDR2 YSYEKL. The CDR3 is 15 residues long. The V gene lost 0 bases and the J gene lost 2 bases, with 10 bases spanning the gap. The CDR3 reads CASSQEREENYGYTF. CDR3 in DNA: TGCGCCAGCAGCCAAGAAAGAGAAGAGAACTATGGCTACACCTTC.